One sample yielded the 5 T cell receptor beta chains listed below, sequenced in a study of blood T cell repertoires in COVID-19 (dated by TCRdb to 2019 to 2021). Libraries were constructed by the immunoSEQ multiplex PCR assay. TCRdb provides this immuneACCESS table in a form limited to in-frame rearrangements. Some clones are lacking; in checked studies, under half of them reflect an unresolved V gene, and why the rest are absent is not known. This sample has about 200,000 clones in its table, and 85% of those were observed once. Approximately 2.3% of the sample comes from the top ten. Material for sequencing was peripheral blood. All receptors come from a woman in her 70s with COVID-19, enrolled during active disease.

V is TRBV3-1 (or the pseudogene TRBV3-2) and J is TRBJ2-1, with 8 bases aligning to TRBD2. V lost 5 bases to trimming and J lost 7 bases; unmatched junction nucleotides: 7. CDR1 is LGHDT, CDR2 YNNKEL, per germline (reference sequence). This CDR3 has 14 residues. CDR3 region: CASSALAGYNEQFF. The CDR3 coding sequence is TGTGCCAGCAGCGCGCTAGCGGGCTATAATGAGCAGTTCTTC.

The J gene is TRBJ1-1, the V gene TRBV11-2; D ambiguous. The CDR3 consists of 13 residues. Trimming stripped 6 bases from V and 1 base from J, with 9 bases between. Germline V lookup: CDR1 SGHAT, CDR2 FQNNGV. The CDR3 reads CASRRTANTEAFF. The CDR3 DNA sequence: TGTGCCAGCAGACGCACAGCGAACACTGAAGCTTTCTTT.

This clone has only a few counts. The rearrangement uses TRBV5-8 and TRBJ2-2, with D possibly TRBD2 on 6 matching bases. V was clipped by 0 bases and J by 2 bases, with 11 bases between them. The CDR3 totals 16 residues. From germline, CDR1 is SGHTS and CDR2 YDEGEE. The CDR3, as DNA: TGTGCCAGCAGCTTGGACGGGACTGTAAACACCGGGGAGCTGTTTTTT. Translating gives CASSLDGTVNTGELFF.

The V gene is TRBV4-2, the J gene TRBJ2-5, with 9 bases identical to TRBD1. The CDR3 totals 16 residues. Germline loops: CDR1 LGHNA, CDR2 YNFKEQ. J lost 4 bases, V lost 0 bases, and 6 bases had no gene match. The CDR3 loop is CASSQDPGQGGETQYF. In DNA, the CDR3 is TGTGCCAGCAGCCAAGACCCGGGACAGGGAGGAGAGACCCAGTACTTC.

The gene calls are TRBV7-2 and TRBJ1-2; D may be TRBD1 (6 bases). This CDR3 region has 15 residues. V was trimmed by 5 bases and J by 7 bases, leaving 20 bases between them. Germline V gives CDR1 SGHTA, CDR2 FQGNSA. In DNA form, the CDR3 reads TGTGCCAGCAGCCCCGTGGGGGCAGGGGCTGCTGGCTACACCTTC. Amino acids: CASSPVGAGAAGYTF. Together with reference TRBV7-2 and TRBJ1-2, the CDR3 gives the full variable domain: GAGVSQSPSNKVTEKGKDVELRCDPISGHTALYWYRQSLGQGLEFLIYFQGNSAPDKSGLPSDRFSAERTGGSVSTLTIQRTQQEDSAVYLCASSPVGAGAAGYTFGSGTRLTVV.